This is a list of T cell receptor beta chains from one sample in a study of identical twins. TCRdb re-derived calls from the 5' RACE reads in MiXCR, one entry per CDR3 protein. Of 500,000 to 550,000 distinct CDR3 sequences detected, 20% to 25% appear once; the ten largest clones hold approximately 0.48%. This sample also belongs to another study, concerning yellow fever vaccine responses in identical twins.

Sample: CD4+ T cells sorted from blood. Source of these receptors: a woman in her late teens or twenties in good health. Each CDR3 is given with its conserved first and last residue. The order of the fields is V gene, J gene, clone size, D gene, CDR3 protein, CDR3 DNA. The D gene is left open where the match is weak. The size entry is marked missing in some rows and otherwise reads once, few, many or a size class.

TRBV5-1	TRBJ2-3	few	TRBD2	CASSWGGGRALADTQYF	TGCGCCAGCAGCTGGGGAGGCGGGAGGGCCCTCGCAGATACGCAGTATTTT
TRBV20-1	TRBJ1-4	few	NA	CSARGSGEKLFF	TGCAGTGCTAGAGGTAGTGGTGAAAAACTGTTTTTT
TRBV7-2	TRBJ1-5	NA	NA	CASSLAFPTNQPQHF	TGTGCCAGCAGCTTAGCATTCCCTACCAATCAGCCCCAGCATTTT
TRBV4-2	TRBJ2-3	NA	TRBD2	CASSQDQGGKKEKDTQYF	TGTGCCAGCAGCCAAGATCAGGGAGGGAAAAAGGAGAAAGATACGCAGTATTTT
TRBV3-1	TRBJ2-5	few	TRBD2	CASSPGGALETQYF	TGTGCCAGCAGCCCCGGGGGGGCCTTGGAGACCCAGTACTTC
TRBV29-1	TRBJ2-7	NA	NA	CSVASAYEQYF	TGCAGCGTTGCCTCAGCCTACGAGCAGTACTTC
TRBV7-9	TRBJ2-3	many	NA	CASSRSTDTQYF	TGTGCCAGCAGCCGGAGCACAGATACGCAGTATTTT
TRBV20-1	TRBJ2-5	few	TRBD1	CSARAAFGDRQETQYF	TGCAGTGCTAGAGCCGCCTTCGGGGACAGACAAGAGACCCAGTACTTC
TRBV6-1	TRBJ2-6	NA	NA	CASSIDPSGANVLTF	TGTGCCAGCAGTATAGACCCCTCTGGGGCCAACGTCCTGACTTTC
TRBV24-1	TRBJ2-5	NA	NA	CATSGYKGQETQYF	TGTGCCACCAGTGGGTACAAGGGCCAAGAGACCCAGTACTTC
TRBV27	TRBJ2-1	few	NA	CASSLRGLASPTNQRYEQFF	TGTGCCAGCAGTTTGAGGGGTCTAGCGTCGCCCACAAATCAACGATATGAGCAGTTCTTC
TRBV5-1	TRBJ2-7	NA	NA	CASTSFDTDTNYEQYF	TGCGCCAGCACCTCTTTCGACACCGATACCAACTACGAGCAGTACTTC
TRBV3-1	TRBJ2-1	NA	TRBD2	CASSHRGRDNGNEQFF	TGTGCCAGCAGCCATCGCGGGAGGGATAATGGGAATGAGCAGTTCTTC
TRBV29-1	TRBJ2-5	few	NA	CSVEDIRAQETQYF	TGCAGCGTTGAAGATATCCGGGCCCAAGAGACCCAGTACTTC
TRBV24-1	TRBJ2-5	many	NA	CATSDRQETQYF	TGTGCCACCAGTGACAGGCAAGAGACCCAGTACTTC
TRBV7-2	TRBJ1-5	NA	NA	CASSLDQGGNQPQHF	TGTGCCAGCAGCTTAGATCAGGGAGGCAATCAGCCCCAGCATTTT
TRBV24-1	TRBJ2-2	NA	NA	CATSEGITGELFF	TGTGCCACCAGTGAAGGGATCACCGGGGAGCTGTTTTTT
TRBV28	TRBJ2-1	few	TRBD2	CASRSGRDSGEQFF	TGTGCCAGCAGGAGCGGGAGGGACTCGGGTGAGCAGTTCTTC
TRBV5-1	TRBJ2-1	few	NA	CASSPDGPNEQFF	TGCGCCAGCAGCCCGGACGGCCCCAATGAGCAGTTCTTC
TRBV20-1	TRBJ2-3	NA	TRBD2	CSARVPKGIAGAGGTDTQYF	TGCAGTGCTAGAGTTCCAAAGGGAATAGCGGGAGCCGGGGGCACAGATACGCAGTATTTT
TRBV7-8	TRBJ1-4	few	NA	CASSFRGDEKLFF	TGTGCCAGCAGCTTTAGAGGCGATGAAAAACTGTTTTTT